These 22 T cell receptor beta chains were sequenced from one sample in a study of blood T cell repertoires in COVID-19. The protocol was immunoSEQ multiplex PCR, while the TCRdb copy is restricted to in-frame clones and leaves out a portion. The table lists a few hundred thousand clones, roughly 86% of them singletons. Sequenced sample: PBMCs or T cells enriched from blood (not recorded which). All receptors derive from a woman under 30 who had recovered from COVID-19.

The genes are TRBV6-2 or TRBV6-3 and TRBJ1-2; D is unresolved. V gave up 5 bases and J gave up 5 bases, with 9 bases separating them. Germline V gene sequence: CDR1 MNHEY, CDR2 SVGEGT. The CDR3 loop spans 12 amino acids. For the CDR3, the DNA is TGTGCCAGCAGTCCGACACGTTATGGCTACACCTTC. Protein: CASSPTRYGYTF.

The chain couples TRBV7-9 to TRBJ2-7; a possible D gene is TRBD1 (6 bases). The CDR3 is made up of 16 amino acids. Germline CDR1 is SEHNR and CDR2 is FQNEAQ (reference sequence). Trimming stripped 5 bases from V and 2 bases from J, with 19 bases between. In nucleotides, the CDR3 is TGTGCCAGCAGCCCCCCGACATGGCAGGGGACCTACGAGCAGTACTTC. Translated: CASSPPTWQGTYEQYF. The variable domain in full, completed from reference TRBV7-9 and TRBJ2-7, reads DTGVSQNPRHKITKRGQNVTFRCDPISEHNRLYWYRQTLGQGPEFLTYFQNEAQLEKSRLLSDRFSAERPKGSFSTLEIQRTEQGDSAMYLCASSPPTWQGTYEQYFGPGTRLTVT.

The chain carries TRBV5-4 and TRBJ1-1; TRBD1 matches 7 bases. Germline CDR1 reads SGHNT; CDR2 reads YYREEE (reference sequence). This CDR3 comprises 15 residues. Losses at the gene ends were 1 base for V and 2 bases for J; bases not matched to a gene: 5. The CDR3 coding sequence is TGTGCCAGCAGCTTGCGTACAGGGGCTAACACTGAAGCTTTCTTT. Translated, it gives CASSLRTGANTEAFF.

Of note for this clone: Other DNA sequences in the same sample also yield this CDR3. The gene calls are TRBV28 and TRBJ1-2; D may be TRBD1 (5 bases). Germline V gives CDR1 MDHEN, CDR2 SYDVKM. V lost 3 bases and J 4 bases, leaving 9 bases between the germline ends. The CDR3 is 13 amino acids. CDR3 amino acids: CASSFGQGYGYTF. The CDR3 DNA is TGTGCCAGCAGTTTCGGGCAGGGCTATGGCTACACCTTC.

The rearrangement links TRBV28 to TRBJ2-5, with TRBD1 matching 7 bases. Germline assignment: CDR1 MDHEN and CDR2 SYDVKM. The CDR3 extends over 14 amino acids. The junction had 9 bases not matched to a gene; V was cut back by 9 bases and J by 2 bases. CDR3 region: CASHSPGQQETQYF. The CDR3 DNA is TGTGCCAGTCACTCCCCGGGACAGCAAGAGACCCAGTACTTC.

V is TRBV7-6 and J is TRBJ2-1, with 11 positions matching TRBD2. V was pared by 3 bases and J by 5 bases, with 6 bases of the junction left unmatched. CDR1 and CDR2 from the germline V gene are SGHVS and FNYEAQ. The CDR3 consists of 16 residues. The DNA of the CDR3 is TGTGCCAGCAGCTTTGAGACTAGCGGGACCAACAATGAGCAGTTCTTC. It is translated as CASSFETSGTNNEQFF. Full variable domain (remainder filled in from reference TRBV7-6 and TRBJ2-1): GAGVSQSPRYKVTKRGQDVALRCDPISGHVSLYWYRQALGQGPEFLTYFNYEAQQDKSGLPNDRFSAERPEGSISTLTIQRTEQRDSAMYRCASSFETSGTNNEQFFGPGTRLTVL.

This chain connects TRBV5-4 to TRBJ1-2; D is possibly TRBD1 (5 bases). CDR3 length: 15 amino acids. V was pared by 0 bases and J by 4 bases, with 13 bases between. Germline CDR1 is SGHNT and CDR2 is YYREEE (reference sequence). CDR3 sequence: CASSLASGITYGYTF. The CDR3 nucleotides are TGTGCCAGCAGCTTGGCGTCAGGGATCACCTATGGCTACACCTTC.

A note on this clone: It is likely a read error, because the conserved phenylalanine at the end of the CDR3 is missing. It is unclear where the CDR3 begins or ends on the DNA, so no DNA is shown, and the CDR3 is as TCRdb lists it. The V and J genes are TRBV12-1 and TRBJ2-3; the table's D gene call, TRBD2, was not cross checked with the DNA. TRBV12-1 is an annotated pseudogene. From its first to its last residue, the CDR3 has 12 amino acids. The CDR3 loop is CASSFPLAGPTL.

The genes are TRBV5-4 and TRBJ2-1; TRBD1 might be the D (5 bases). Germline V gene lookup returns CDR1 SGHNT and CDR2 YYREEE (reference sequence). Trimming shortened V by 4 bases and J by 5 bases, and 22 bases separated the two germline ends. CDR3 size: 17 residues. The CDR3 here is CASSPVGARRQHNEQFF. In DNA form, the CDR3 reads TGTGCCAGCAGCCCCGTAGGGGCACGCCGACAGCACAATGAGCAGTTCTTC. Together with reference TRBV5-4 and TRBJ2-1, the CDR3 gives the full variable domain: ETGVTQSPTHLIKTRGQQVTLRCSSQSGHNTVSWYQQALGQGPQFIFQYYREEENGRGNFPPRFSGLQFPNYSSELNVNALELDDSALYLCASSPVGARRQHNEQFFGPGTRLTVL.

The chain combines TRBV4-2 with TRBJ1-2; 7 bases agree with TRBD1. The CDR3 length is 13 residues. V was clipped by 5 bases and J by 7 bases; unmatched bases: 7. Germline V CDR1 and CDR2: LGHNA, YNFKEQ. The chain's CDR3 is CASSKNTGVGYTF. The CDR3 nucleotides are TGTGCCAGCAGCAAAAACACAGGGGTTGGCTACACCTTC.

V gene TRBV19 combines with J gene TRBJ1-2; D gene unclear. V lost 4 bases, J lost 5 bases, and 8 bases lay in between. The CDR3 totals 12 residues. CDR1 and CDR2 (germline): LNHDA, SQIVND (reference sequence). CDR3 nucleotide sequence: TGTGCCAGTAGTAGAGTACCTTATGGCTACACCTTC. Translation: CASSRVPYGYTF. Complete variable domain (other parts from reference TRBV19 and TRBJ1-2): DGGITQSPKYLFRKEGQNVTLSCEQNLNHDAMYWYRQDPGQGLRLIYYSQIVNDFQKGDIAEGYSVSREKKESFPLTVTSAQKNPTAFYLCASSRVPYGYTFGSGTRLTVV.

V and J are TRBV11-2 and TRBJ2-7; 8 nucleotides line up with TRBD2. The CDR3 contains 17 residues. The germline CDR1 and CDR2 sequences are SGHAT and FQNNGV. Losses at the gene ends were 5 bases for V and 2 bases for J; bases not matched to a gene: 14. The CDR3 loop is CASSLSSGRTATYEQYF. As DNA, the CDR3 is TGTGCCAGCAGCCTGTCCAGCGGGAGAACCGCGACCTACGAGCAGTACTTC.

The chain couples TRBV6-5 to TRBJ1-3; 7 bases line up with TRBD1. CDR1 and CDR2 (germline): MNHEY, SVGAGI. This CDR3 spans 16 amino acids. The trim removed 0 bases at V and 0 bases at J, leaving 2 bases unmatched. The CDR3 sequence is CASSYSDRTSGNTIYF. In nucleotides, the CDR3 is TGTGCCAGCAGTTACTCGGACAGGACCTCTGGAAACACCATATATTTT.

The chain carries TRBV19 and TRBJ1-1; 9 nucleotides agree with TRBD1. From germline, CDR1 is LNHDA and CDR2 SQIVND (reference sequence). J was trimmed by 3 bases and V by 9 bases; bases with no gene match: 5. The CDR3 runs 13 residues. CDR3: CASGTGPYTEAFF. As DNA, the CDR3 is TGTGCCAGCGGGACAGGGCCTTACACTGAAGCTTTCTTT.

This sequence joins TRBV7-9 and TRBJ2-5; 7 nucleotides align to TRBD2. V lost 3 bases, J lost 3 bases, and 1 base stayed unmatched. CDR3 length equals 13 residues. Germline lookup yields CDR1 SEHNR and CDR2 FQNEAQ (reference sequence). The CDR3 DNA is TGTGCCAGCAGCTTCGCGGGAGAAGAGACCCAGTACTTC. As protein: CASSFAGEETQYF.

This sequence joins TRBV20-1 and TRBJ1-2, with 9 positions matching TRBD1. The germline gives CDR1 DFQATT, CDR2 SNEGSKA (reference sequence). Unmatched junction bases numbered 0, after V lost 5 bases and J lost 5 bases. The CDR3 extends over 11 amino acids. The CDR3 DNA follows: TGCAGTGCTGGACAGGGGTATGGCTACACCTTC. Encoded protein: CSAGQGYGYTF.

The gene calls are TRBV27 and TRBJ1-1, with D unresolved. Germline CDR1 reads MNHEY; CDR2 reads SMNVEV (reference sequence). Trimming cost V 0 bases and J 3 bases, with 8 bases left between them. The CDR3 consists of 14 residues. Here the CDR3 reads CASSLSRLDTEAFF. In DNA, the CDR3 is TGTGCCAGCAGTTTATCGCGGTTGGACACTGAAGCTTTCTTT.

This clone has more than one count but fewer than ten. The V gene is TRBV7-3, the J gene TRBJ2-1, with 14 positions matching TRBD2. The CDR3 totals 16 residues. Germline lookup yields CDR1 SGHTA and CDR2 FQGTGA. The trim removed 5 bases at V and 8 bases at J, leaving 8 bases unmatched. As DNA, the CDR3 is TGTGCCAGCAGCCGACTAGCGGGAGGGGTAGGGGATGAGCAGTTCTTC. Protein sequence: CASSRLAGGVGDEQFF.

The chain links TRBV11-2 to TRBJ1-1; tentative D call: TRBD1 (5 bases). The CDR3 sequence is 13 residues long. V was clipped by 5 bases and J by 4 bases, with 11 bases between them. CDR1 and CDR2 (germline): SGHAT, FQNNGV. CDR3 region: CASSKGAGTEAFF. Here the CDR3 DNA reads TGTGCCAGCAGCAAAGGGGCAGGCACTGAAGCTTTCTTT.

The genes are TRBV24-1 and TRBJ2-1; 7 nucleotides align to TRBD2. The ends lost 7 bases at V and 6 bases at J; junction bases unmatched: 8. This CDR3 is built from 14 residues. The germline V gene encodes CDR1 KGHDR and CDR2 SFDVKD. This CDR3 is CATSGAGEGNEQFF. The CDR3 nucleotides read TGTGCCACCAGCGGGGCGGGGGAGGGCAATGAGCAGTTCTTC.

The rearrangement joins TRBV12-3 or TRBV12-4 to TRBJ1-2, with 8 bases fitting TRBD1. The CDR3 is 13 amino acids. J gave up 8 bases and V 4 bases, and 6 bases lay outside the gene matches. CDR3 loop: CASSSDRGRGYTF. CDR3 nucleotides: TGTGCCAGCAGTTCTGACAGGGGACGAGGCTACACCTTC.

This clone came up once. As DNA, the CDR3 is TGCAGCGTCCGACCGGGACAGGGGCAAGAGACCCAGTACTTC. Protein product: CSVRPGQGQETQYF. The chain uses TRBV29-1 and TRBJ2-5; 10 bases match TRBD1. Germline trimming cut 6 bases from V and 2 bases from J; bases unmatched to any gene: 6. The CDR3 loop spans 14 amino acids. Germline V gene data show CDR1 as SQVTM and CDR2 as ANQGSEA.